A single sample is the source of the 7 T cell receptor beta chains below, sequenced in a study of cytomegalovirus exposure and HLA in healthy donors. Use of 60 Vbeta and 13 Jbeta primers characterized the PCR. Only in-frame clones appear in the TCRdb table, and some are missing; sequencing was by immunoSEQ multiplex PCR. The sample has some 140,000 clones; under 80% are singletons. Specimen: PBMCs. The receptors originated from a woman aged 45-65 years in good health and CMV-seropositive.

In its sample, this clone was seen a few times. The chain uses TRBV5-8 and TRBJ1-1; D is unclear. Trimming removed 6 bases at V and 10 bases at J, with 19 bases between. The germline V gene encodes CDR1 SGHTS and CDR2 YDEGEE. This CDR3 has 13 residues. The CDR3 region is CASTLPGRVGAFF. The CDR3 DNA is TGTGCCAGCACCCTCCCTGGGAGAGTTGGAGCTTTCTTT.

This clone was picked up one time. The CDR3 is CASRGDRGTAFF. The CDR3 region has the DNA TGTGCCAGCAGGGGGGACAGGGGAACGGCTTTCTTT. The chain carries TRBV2 and TRBJ1-1; 10 bases are shared with TRBD1. CDR1 and CDR2 from the germline V gene are SNHLY and FYNNEI. The CDR3 contains 12 residues. Losses at the gene ends were 6 bases for V and 11 bases for J; bases not matched to a gene: 6.

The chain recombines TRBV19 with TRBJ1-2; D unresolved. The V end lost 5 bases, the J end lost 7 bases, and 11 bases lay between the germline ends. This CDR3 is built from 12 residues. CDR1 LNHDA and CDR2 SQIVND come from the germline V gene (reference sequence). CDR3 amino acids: CASSPTGGGYTF. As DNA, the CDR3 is TGTGCCAGTAGTCCTACGGGTGGTGGCTACACCTTC. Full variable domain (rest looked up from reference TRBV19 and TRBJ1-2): DGGITQSPKYLFRKEGQNVTLSCEQNLNHDAMYWYRQDPGQGLRLIYYSQIVNDFQKGDIAEGYSVSREKKESFPLTVTSAQKNPTAFYLCASSPTGGGYTFGSGTRLTVV.

CDR3 region: CASSEQGYGYTF. CDR3 coding DNA: TGTGCCAGCAGTGAACAGGGGTATGGCTACACCTTC. The genes are TRBV27 and TRBJ1-2; 7 bases are a match to TRBD1. This CDR3 comprises 12 residues. Germline V gene lookup returns CDR1 MNHEY and CDR2 SMNVEV (reference sequence). The J segment lost 5 bases and the V segment lost 5 bases, leaving 2 bases of the junction unmatched.

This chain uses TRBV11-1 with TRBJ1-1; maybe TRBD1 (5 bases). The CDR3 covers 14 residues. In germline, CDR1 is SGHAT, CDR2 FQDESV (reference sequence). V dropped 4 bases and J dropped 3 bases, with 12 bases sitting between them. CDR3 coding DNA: TGTGCCAGCAGCTCGCTGGGGGGGTACACTGAAGCTTTCTTT. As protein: CASSSLGGYTEAFF.

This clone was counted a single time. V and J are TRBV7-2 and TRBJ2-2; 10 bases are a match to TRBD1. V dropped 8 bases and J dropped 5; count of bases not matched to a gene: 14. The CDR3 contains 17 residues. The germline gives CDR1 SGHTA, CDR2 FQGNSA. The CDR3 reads CASWDSSGQGMTGELFF. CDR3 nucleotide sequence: TGTGCCAGCTGGGATTCGTCGGGACAGGGGATGACCGGGGAGCTGTTTTTT. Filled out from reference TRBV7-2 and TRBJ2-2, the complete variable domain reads GAGVSQSPSNKVTEKGKDVELRCDPISGHTALYWYRQSLGQGLEFLIYFQGNSAPDKSGLPSDRFSAERTGGSVSTLTIQRTQQEDSAVYLCASWDSSGQGMTGELFFGEGSRLTVL.

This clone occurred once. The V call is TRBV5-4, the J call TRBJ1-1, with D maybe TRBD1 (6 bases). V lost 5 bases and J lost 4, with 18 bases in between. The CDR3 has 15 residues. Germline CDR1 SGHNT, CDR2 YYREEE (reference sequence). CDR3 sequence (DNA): TGTGCCAGCAGGGGAGGGGGTGCCGGTGGCACTGAAGCTTTCTTT. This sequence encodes CASRGGGAGGTEAFF.